There are a few counts of the clone carrying this TCR beta chain. Germline CDR1 reads MNHEY; CDR2 reads SVGAGI. This CDR3 has 11 amino acids. V was cut by 7 bases and J by 7 bases, with 10 bases left in between. One entry per CDR3 protein results from TCRdb running MiXCR on the RT-PCR reads. Of about 680,000 distinct CDR3 sequences in the sample, approximately 14% were seen once. This chain uses TRBV6-5 with TRBJ2-5; D might be TRBD2 (6 bases). Sequencing input: memory CD4+ T cells from blood. This clonotype was obtained from a female donor in good health, serving as a healthy control. CDR3 sequence reads: CASTTGGTQYF. The CDR3 DNA reads TGTGCCAGCACGACCGGGGGGACCCAGTACTTC.